This TCR beta chain was sequenced in a study of T cells in localized non-small cell lung cancer. Whole-study results and caveats: Uninvolved adjacent lung showed peak T cell clonality, exceeding tumor.

TCRdb's table, derived via immunoSEQ multiplex PCR, lists solely in-frame clones and lacks some. Of under 30,000 clones listed, 86% are singletons. On this clone: What it binds is not known.

The CDR3 is made up of 12 amino acids. CDR1 ENHRY and CDR2 SYGVKD come from the germline V gene. Trimming removed 8 bases from V and 10 bases from J, with 15 bases in between. The sequence came from a female donor older than 55 with stage I lung adenocarcinoma. V usage is TRBV10-3 and J usage is TRBJ2-1; weak D call: TRBD1 (5 bases). Here the sequenced sample was peripheral blood, taken before any cancer treatment. For the CDR3, the DNA is TGTGCCATCGGGAAGGGGCTAAAGGAGCAGTTCTTC. Translation: CAIGKGLKEQFF.